Presented here are 9 T cell receptor beta chains from one specimen sequenced in a study of cytomegalovirus exposure and HLA in healthy donors. The PCR contained 60 Vbeta and 13 Jbeta primers. Clones were read by immunoSEQ multiplex PCR, and TCRdb kept only the in-frame ones, dropping some. This sample's clone table lists about 130,000 clones. The source material was PBMCs. The receptors originated from a man between 35 and 55 years old in good health and CMV-seronegative.

The chain employs TRBV5-1 and TRBJ1-1, with TRBD1 identical over 7 bases. The germline V gene encodes CDR1 SGHRS and CDR2 YFSETQ. CDR3 length equals 14 residues. V lost 3 bases and J lost 4; bases outside the gene matches: 6. The CDR3 region has the DNA TGCGCCAGCAGCTCCGGACAGGCGGGCACTGAAGCTTTCTTT. Its protein product is CASSSGQAGTEAFF. Full variable domain (remainder filled in from reference TRBV5-1 and TRBJ1-1): KAGVTQTPRYLIKTRGQQVTLSCSPISGHRSVSWYQQTPGQGLQFLFEYFSETQRNKGNFPGRFSGRQFSNSRSEMNVSTLELGDSALYLCASSSGQAGTEAFFGQGTRLTVV.

J is TRBJ2-2 and V is TRBV6-1, with D tentatively TRBD1 (5 bases). Germline lookup yields CDR1 MNHNS and CDR2 SASEGT. The CDR3 covers 16 residues. Trimming pared 0 bases from V and 0 bases from J, leaving 8 bases between. The CDR3 DNA reads TGTGCCAGCAGTGAAGCGGCAGGGTCGAACACCGGGGAGCTGTTTTTT. Its translation: CASSEAAGSNTGELFF.

The V and J genes are TRBV29-1 and TRBJ2-7; 7 bases match TRBD2. The trim removed 6 bases at V and 3 bases at J, leaving 8 bases unmatched. The CDR3 loop spans 13 amino acids. Per the germline V gene, CDR1 is SQVTM and CDR2 is ANQGSEA. The CDR3 sequence is CSVVLAAGYEQYF. In nucleotides, the CDR3 is TGCAGCGTGGTCCTAGCGGCCGGCTACGAGCAGTACTTC.

V is TRBV9 and J is TRBJ2-3; D unclear. CDR3 length: 14 residues. V lost 0 bases to trimming and J lost 2 bases, with 7 bases between them. The germline CDR1 and CDR2 sequences are SGDLS and YYNGEE. This CDR3 is CASSVEQYTDTQYF. The CDR3 nucleotides read TGTGCCAGCAGCGTAGAACAGTACACAGATACGCAGTATTTT.

V and J are TRBV27 and TRBJ2-7; TRBD2 might be the D (6 bases). The CDR3 loop spans 15 amino acids. Germline-derived CDR1 and CDR2 are MNHEY and SMNVEV (reference sequence). Trimming removed 3 bases from V and 0 bases from J, with 12 bases in between. CDR3 DNA: TGTGCCAGCAGTTTCGGTCGGGGGTCCTCCTACGAGCAGTACTTC. This encodes CASSFGRGSSYEQYF.

The gene calls are TRBV29-1 and TRBJ2-7; the D gene is possibly TRBD1 (5 bases). The length of the CDR3 is 13 residues. Trimming pared 3 bases from V and 3 bases from J, leaving 12 bases between. Germline values: CDR1 SQVTM, CDR2 ANQGSEA. The CDR3 DNA follows: TGCAGCGTTGATCAGGGTGGAAACTACGAGCAGTACTTC. Protein: CSVDQGGNYEQYF.

V and J are TRBV2 and TRBJ1-4; a weak D match, TRBD1 (5 bases). CDR1 is SNHLY and CDR2 is FYNNEI in the germline V gene. The CDR3 is made up of 15 amino acids. V was trimmed by 8 bases and J by 3 bases, leaving 16 bases between them. CDR3 amino acids: CASGRQGTPNEKLFF. CDR3 in DNA: TGTGCCAGCGGACGGCAGGGAACTCCTAATGAAAAACTGTTTTTT.

This chain joins TRBV19 and TRBJ1-5; tentative D call: TRBD1 (6 bases). Germline V gives CDR1 LNHDA, CDR2 SQIVND (reference sequence). V lost 7 bases and J 9 bases, leaving 19 bases between the germline ends. The CDR3 contains 14 residues. DNA of the CDR3: TGTGCCAGTAAAGCAGGGGTGCGCGGACTGCCCCAGCATTTT. It yields the protein CASKAGVRGLPQHF.

This chain links TRBV6-6 with TRBJ1-2, with TRBD1 identical over 8 bases. The CDR3 covers 15 residues. With V trimmed by 6 bases and J by 4 bases, 10 bases remained unmatched. Germline CDR1 and CDR2: MNHNY and SVGAGI (reference sequence). CDR3 protein: CASSRDRLDPYGYTF. As DNA, the CDR3 is TGTGCCAGCAGCCGGGACAGGTTAGACCCCTATGGCTACACCTTC.